The 24 T cell receptor beta chains given below trace back to one sample, sequenced in a study of T cell responses to AZD1222 COVID-19 vaccine. Assay: immunoSEQ multiplex PCR; the TCRdb copy retains only in-frame clones and omits some. The table includes 75,000 to 80,000 clones, approximately 80% detected once. The sample here was peripheral blood, taken 28 days after the second dose of the MenACWY control vaccine. These receptors originate from an adult who received the MenACWY meningococcal vaccine as a control.

The rearrangement joins TRBV3-1 (or the pseudogene TRBV3-2) to TRBJ1-2; 7 bases are a match to TRBD1. The ends lost 4 bases at V and 7 bases at J; junction bases unmatched: 9. Germline V lookup: CDR1 LGHDT, CDR2 YNNKEL (reference sequence). There are 14 residues in the CDR3. DNA of the CDR3: TGTGCCAGCAGCCCCCGAACAGGGGTCTCTGGCTACACCTTC. Encoded protein: CASSPRTGVSGYTF.

This clone has just a few counts. V gene TRBV19 combines with J gene TRBJ2-1; D remains ambiguous. The V end was cut by 3 bases, the J end by 1 base, with 10 bases between. Germline V lookup: CDR1 LNHDA, CDR2 SQIVND (reference sequence). The CDR3 spans 15 residues. Here the CDR3 reads CASSMVPASYNEQFF. In DNA form, the CDR3 reads TGTGCCAGTAGTATGGTTCCAGCGTCCTACAATGAGCAGTTCTTC.

V and J are TRBV6-2 or TRBV6-3 and TRBJ1-5, with TRBD1 matching over 9 bases. With 5 bases clipped from V and 7 bases from J, the junction kept 9 bases outside the gene matches. The V gene's germline CDR1 is MNHEY and CDR2 SVGEGT. The CDR3 loop spans 15 amino acids. The CDR3 DNA reads TGTGCCAGCAGTCCCCCGGGACAGGGTCGCCAGCCCCAGCATTTT. Its translation is CASSPPGQGRQPQHF.

The rearrangement joins TRBV10-3 to TRBJ2-5, with D hard to call. The germline V gene encodes CDR1 ENHRY and CDR2 SYGVKD. The V end was cut by 2 bases, the J end by 5 bases, with 9 bases between. The CDR3 is 13 residues long. Here the CDR3 reads CAISEPMEETQYF. CDR3 DNA: TGTGCCATCAGTGAGCCGATGGAGGAGACCCAGTACTTC.

The CDR3 region has the DNA TGTGCCAGCAGTTCCGGGGAGAACTATGGCTACACCTTC. Translation gives CASSSGENYGYTF. The chain uses TRBV5-4 and TRBJ1-2, with D unclear. Germline assignment: CDR1 SGHNT and CDR2 YYREEE (reference sequence). The CDR3 sequence is 13 residues long. V lost 5 bases to trimming and J lost 2 bases, with 10 bases between them.

The chain recombines TRBV7-3 with TRBJ1-1; TRBD1 agrees at 9 bases. V lost 4 bases and J lost 5; bases outside the gene matches: 2. The CDR3 runs to 13 residues. The V gene's germline CDR1 is SGHTA and CDR2 FQGTGA. The DNA for the CDR3 is TGTGCCAGCAGCTCCGACAGGGGGACTGAAGCTTTCTTT. It specifies CASSSDRGTEAFF.

This clone showed up just once. The chain joins TRBV6-2 or TRBV6-3 to TRBJ2-7, with TRBD2 identical over 12 bases. Germline values: CDR1 MNHEY, CDR2 SVGEGT. The V segment lost 0 bases and the J segment 7 bases; nucleotides outside the gene matches: 7. CDR3 length: 16 residues. Here the CDR3 reads CASSYSALAGGREQYF. The CDR3, as DNA: TGTGCCAGCAGTTACTCAGCCCTAGCGGGGGGGCGTGAGCAGTACTTC.

The chain uses TRBV28 and TRBJ1-5; D might be TRBD1 (6 bases). Germline-derived CDR1 and CDR2 are MDHEN and SYDVKM. The CDR3 sequence is 16 residues long. Trimming cost V 5 bases and J 2 bases, with 16 bases left between them. The CDR3 nucleotides are TGTGCCAGCAGTCCCCGCAGGGGTCTCGGCAATCAGCCCCAGCATTTT. Encoded protein: CASSPRRGLGNQPQHF.

V gene TRBV23-1 combines with J gene TRBJ2-7; D is perhaps TRBD1 or TRBD2 (5 bases each). TRBV23-1 is labeled an ORF, and its function is uncertain. The CDR3 spans 14 residues. The V end lost 4 bases, the J end lost 2 bases, and 12 bases lay between the germline ends. CDR3 in amino acids: CASSPGTRAYEQYF. The CDR3 DNA reads as TGCGCCAGCAGTCCGGGGACGCGAGCCTACGAGCAGTACTTC.

CDR3 DNA sequence: TGTGCCTGGAGCAAAGACAGGGTGGCCTACGAGCAGTACTTC. Encoded protein: CAWSKDRVAYEQYF. The chain recombines TRBV30 with TRBJ2-7; 7 positions agree with TRBD1. CDR3 length equals 14 residues. Trimming cost V 3 bases and J 2 bases; bases outside gene matches: 7. Germline-derived CDR1 and CDR2 are GTSNPN and SVGIG (reference sequence). The whole variable domain, remainder taken from reference TRBV30 and TRBJ2-7, is SQTIHQWPATLVQPVGSPLSLECTVEGTSNPNLYWYRQAAGRGLQLLFYSVGIGQISSEVPQNLSASRPQDRQFILSSKKLLLSDSGFYLCAWSKDRVAYEQYFGPGTRLTVT.

V gene TRBV7-9 combines with J gene TRBJ1-2; D call uncertain. Germline V gene sequence: CDR1 SEHNR, CDR2 FQNEAQ (reference sequence). Trimming took 4 bases from V and 8 from J, leaving 11 bases between them. CDR3 length: 12 residues. CDR3 sequence (DNA): TGTGCCAGCAGCTCCCCTGCGGGAGGCTACACCTTC. Translation: CASSSPAGGYTF.

The V call is TRBV19, the J call TRBJ1-5; possibly TRBD1 for D (5 bases). The CDR3 consists of 14 residues. Germline values: CDR1 LNHDA, CDR2 SQIVND (reference sequence). Trimming took off 5 bases at V and 5 bases at J, with 13 bases between the two ends. The chain's CDR3 is CASSQFGGDQPQHF. Written as DNA, the CDR3 is TGTGCCAGTAGTCAATTTGGGGGGGATCAGCCCCAGCATTTT.

This chain connects TRBV28 to TRBJ1-5; D uncertain. The CDR3 extends over 14 amino acids. V lost 5 bases, J lost 6 bases, and 14 bases lay in between. Germline V lookup: CDR1 MDHEN, CDR2 SYDVKM. The CDR3 region has the DNA TGTGCCAGCAGTCCTGATGAGGAGGCTCAGCCCCAGCATTTT. As protein: CASSPDEEAQPQHF.

The rearrangement uses TRBV19 and TRBJ2-3, with 7 bases lining up with TRBD2. Trimming removed 1 base from V and 2 bases from J; junction bases left unmatched: 0. The CDR3 is made up of 14 amino acids. CDR1 LNHDA and CDR2 SQIVND come from the germline V gene (reference sequence). The CDR3 loop is CASSIGLATDTQYF. CDR3 sequence (DNA): TGTGCCAGTAGTATAGGACTAGCCACAGATACGCAGTATTTT.

The chain carries TRBV25-1 and TRBJ1-2; the D is unclear. V lost 3 bases, J lost 3 bases, and 8 bases lay in between. CDR3 length equals 13 residues. Germline V gene data show CDR1 as MGHDK and CDR2 as SYGVNS. The CDR3 bases are TGTGCCAGCAGTGATGCGTATGACTATGGCTACACCTTC. Translating gives CASSDAYDYGYTF.

V and J are TRBV20-1 and TRBJ1-5; D remains unclear. Germline CDR1 DFQATT, CDR2 SNEGSKA (reference sequence). V lost 3 bases and J 10 bases, leaving 16 bases between the germline ends. The CDR3 loop spans 13 amino acids. For the CDR3, the DNA is TGCAGTGCTAGTTACCAACCCACACACCCCCAGCATTTT. Translation gives CSASYQPTHPQHF.

This chain connects TRBV5-1 to TRBJ2-5; 8 nucleotides agree with TRBD1. The trim removed 4 bases at V and 4 bases at J, leaving 9 bases unmatched. The germline CDR1 and CDR2 sequences are SGHRS and YFSETQ. The CDR3 consists of 15 residues. Written as DNA, the CDR3 is TGCGCCAGCAGCGCAACTCAGGGGGCTGGAGAGACCCAGTACTTC. Its protein product is CASSATQGAGETQYF.

V and J are TRBV6-5 and TRBJ1-1; D is uncertain. The germline V and J ends were trimmed by 6 bases and 6 bases, with 8 bases remaining between them. The germline V gene has CDR1 MNHEY and CDR2 SVGAGI. The length of the CDR3 is 11 residues. DNA of the CDR3: TGTGCCAGCAGGGGAGGTTCTGAAGCTTTCTTT. Its translation is CASRGGSEAFF.

The V gene is TRBV12-3 or TRBV12-4, the J gene TRBJ2-2; maybe TRBD2 (5 bases). CDR3 length: 13 residues. The V and J ends lost 6 bases and 6 bases respectively, with 11 bases between them. The CDR3, as DNA: TGTGCCAGCAGAACCGAGGGTCCCGGGGAGCTGTTTTTT. Protein product: CASRTEGPGELFF.

This clone showed up just once. The V gene is TRBV6-5, the J gene TRBJ1-5; D is unresolved. The CDR3 has 16 amino acids. Trimming took off 0 bases at V and 2 bases at J, with 11 bases between the two ends. Per the germline V gene, CDR1 is MNHEY and CDR2 is SVGAGI. As DNA, the CDR3 is TGTGCCAGCAGTTACTCGATGGGGTTAGGCAATCAGCCCCAGCATTTT. Translated: CASSYSMGLGNQPQHF.

This clone appeared a single time. The CDR3 sequence: CASSQSGQDSGNTIYF. The CDR3, as DNA: TGCGCCAGCAGTCAATCGGGACAGGACTCTGGAAACACCATATATTTT. The rearrangement links TRBV23-1 to TRBJ1-3, with 8 positions matching TRBD1. TRBV23-1 carries the ORF label, with uncertain function. V lost 0 bases and J lost 0; bases outside the gene matches: 1. The CDR3 is 16 amino acids.

This chain connects TRBV19 to TRBJ1-1; D is uncertain. CDR1 and CDR2 (germline): LNHDA, SQIVND (reference sequence). The CDR3 consists of 13 residues. Trimming removed 6 bases from V and 7 bases from J, with 15 bases in between. The CDR3 DNA follows: TGTGCCAGTAGGTTTGGGCCAGACGGTGAAGCTTTCTTT. Its translation: CASRFGPDGEAFF.

In this sample, this clone turned up once. The genes are TRBV4-2 and TRBJ2-5, with D tentatively TRBD2 (5 bases). Germline CDR1 is LGHNA and CDR2 is YNFKEQ. This CDR3 region has 20 residues. Deletions cut 0 bases from V and 4 bases from J, with 27 bases between. For the CDR3, the DNA is TGTGCCAGCAGCCAAGATTTTTTCGATTGGAGGTATCGGTCGTCAGAGACCCAGTACTTC. Protein product: CASSQDFFDWRYRSSETQYF.

This clone has just one count. The chain employs TRBV4-3 and TRBJ1-1; no clear D gene. Trimming stripped 2 bases from V and 5 bases from J, with 21 bases between. The CDR3 sequence is 17 residues long. In germline, CDR1 is LGHNA, CDR2 YSLEER. CDR3 nucleotide sequence: TGCGCCAGCAGCCAAAACGCGGCTGAGTGGCCCAGGACTGAAGCTTTCTTT. Amino acid sequence: CASSQNAAEWPRTEAFF.